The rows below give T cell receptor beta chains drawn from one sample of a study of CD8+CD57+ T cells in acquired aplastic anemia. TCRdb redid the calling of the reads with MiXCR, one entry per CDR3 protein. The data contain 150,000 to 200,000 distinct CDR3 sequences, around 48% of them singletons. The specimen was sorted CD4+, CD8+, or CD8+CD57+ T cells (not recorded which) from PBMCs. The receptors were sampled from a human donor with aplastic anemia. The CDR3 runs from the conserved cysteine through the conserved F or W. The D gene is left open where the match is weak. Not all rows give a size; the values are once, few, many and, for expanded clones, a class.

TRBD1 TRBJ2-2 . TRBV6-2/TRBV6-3 CASSSGQGVLFF TGTGCCAGCAGTTCCGGACAGGGCGTGCTGTTTTTT
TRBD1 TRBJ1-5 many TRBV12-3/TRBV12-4 CASSPTGGGQPQHF TGTGCCAGCAGCCCGACAGGGGGCGGTCAGCCCCAGCATTTT
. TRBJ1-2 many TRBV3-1 CASSQGGRGYTF TGTGCCAGCAGCCAAGGAGGGCGCGGCTACACCTTC
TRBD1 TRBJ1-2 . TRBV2 CASRTGQGNGYTF TGTGCCAGCCGAACGGGACAGGGGAATGGCTACACCTTC
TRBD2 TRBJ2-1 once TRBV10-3 CAISEGDYQFF TGTGCCATCAGTGAAGGGGACTACCAGTTCTTC
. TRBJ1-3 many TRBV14 CASSQGHPSGNTIYF TGTGCCAGCAGCCAAGGGCATCCGTCAGGAAACACCATATATTTT
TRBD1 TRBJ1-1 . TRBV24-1 CAANNGQAVDTEAFF TGTGCCGCCAATAACGGACAGGCCGTGGACACTGAAGCTTTCTTT
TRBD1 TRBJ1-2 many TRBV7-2 CASTGLRGRIYGYTF TGTGCCAGCACCGGATTAAGGGGGCGTATTTATGGCTACACCTTC
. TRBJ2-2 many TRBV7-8 CASSFETNTGELFF TGTGCCAGCAGCTTTGAAACGAACACCGGGGAGCTGTTTTTT
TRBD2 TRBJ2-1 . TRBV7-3 CASSLREGPQFF TGTGCCAGCAGCTTGCGGGAGGGTCCCCAGTTCTTC
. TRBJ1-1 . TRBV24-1 CATSDTGRNTEAFF TGTGCCACCAGTGATACCGGACGGAACACTGAAGCTTTCTTT
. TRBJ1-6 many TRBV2 CASSGEGTYNSPLHF TGTGCCAGCAGTGGAGAGGGAACCTATAATTCACCCCTCCACTTT
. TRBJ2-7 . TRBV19 CASSNRPYEQYF TGTGCCAGTAGTAACAGACCCTACGAGCAGTACTTC
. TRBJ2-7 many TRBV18 CASSPGTQTYEQYF TGTGCCAGCTCACCAGGGACGCAGACCTACGAGCAGTACTTC
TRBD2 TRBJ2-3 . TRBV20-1 CSAKRGAGRIADTQYF TGCAGTGCTAAGAGGGGAGCGGGGAGGATCGCAGATACGCAGTATTTT
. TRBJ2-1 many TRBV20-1 CSAIGGRYNEQFF TGCAGTGCTATAGGGGGGCGGTACAATGAGCAGTTCTTC
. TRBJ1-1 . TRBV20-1 CSASRQRRTEAFF TGCAGTGCTAGTAGGCAGAGAAGGACTGAAGCTTTCTTT
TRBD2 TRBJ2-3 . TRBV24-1 CATSDLGLAGKTDTQYF TGTGCCACCAGTGATTTGGGTCTAGCGGGGAAAACAGATACGCAGTATTTT
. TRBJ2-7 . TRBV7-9 CASSLSGTLSYEQYF TGTGCCAGCAGCTTATCCGGGACGCTCAGCTACGAGCAGTACTTC
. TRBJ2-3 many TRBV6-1 CASSVGTRGDTQYF TGTGCCAGCAGTGTGGGCACTCGAGGGGATACGCAGTATTTT
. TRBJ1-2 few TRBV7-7 CASSLDSGYTF TGTGCTAGCAGCTTAGATTCGGGCTACACCTTC
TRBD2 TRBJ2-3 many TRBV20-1 CSARLELAGEYF TGCAGTGCTAGATTGGAACTAGCGGGGGAGTATTTT
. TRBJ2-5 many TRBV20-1 CSANTWGETQYF TGCAGTGCAAACACTTGGGGGGAGACCCAGTACTTC
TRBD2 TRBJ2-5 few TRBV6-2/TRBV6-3 CASGPGWGLAVQETQYF TGTGCCAGCGGACCTGGGTGGGGACTAGCGGTGCAAGAGACCCAGTACTTC
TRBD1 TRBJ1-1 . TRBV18 CASYPTGIYSNTEAFF TGTGCCAGCTACCCGACAGGGATCTACTCGAACACTGAAGCTTTCTTT
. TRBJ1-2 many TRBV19 CASSMTEIGYTF TGTGCCAGTAGTATGACAGAGATTGGCTACACCTTC
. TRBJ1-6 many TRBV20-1 CSARPGESYNSPLHF TGCAGTGCTAGACCCGGGGAATCCTATAATTCACCCCTCCACTTT
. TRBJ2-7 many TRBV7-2 CASSLATVSSYEQYF TGTGCCAGCAGCTTAGCGACGGTAAGCTCCTACGAGCAGTACTTC
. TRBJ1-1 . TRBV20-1 CSAMRNTEAFF TGCAGTGCTATGAGGAACACTGAAGCTTTCTTT
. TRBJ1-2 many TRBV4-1 CASSQGTNYGYTF TGCGCCAGCAGCCAAGGCACAAACTATGGCTACACCTTC
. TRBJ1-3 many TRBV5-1 CASSFTGVSGNTIYF TGCGCCAGCAGCTTCACAGGTGTCTCTGGAAACACCATATATTTT
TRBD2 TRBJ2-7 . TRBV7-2 CASSVSGLAAYEQYF TGTGCCAGCAGCGTATCGGGACTAGCGGCCTACGAGCAGTACTTC
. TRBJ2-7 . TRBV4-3 CASSQADEQYF TGCGCCAGCAGCCAAGCGGACGAGCAGTACTTC
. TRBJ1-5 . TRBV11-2 CASSQQGNSNQPQHF TGTGCCAGCAGCCAACAGGGTAATAGCAATCAGCCCCAGCATTTT
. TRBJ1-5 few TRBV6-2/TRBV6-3 CASSYQDQPQHF TGTGCCAGCAGTTACCAGGATCAGCCCCAGCATTTT
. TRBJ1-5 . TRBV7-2 CASSLQDGQPQHF TGTGCCAGCAGCCTCCAGGACGGACAGCCCCAGCATTTT
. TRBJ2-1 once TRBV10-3 CAIRAESNEQFF TGTGCCATCAGGGCTGAAAGCAATGAGCAGTTCTTC
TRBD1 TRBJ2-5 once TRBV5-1 CASSLGTVTLSQETQYF TGCGCCAGCAGCTTAGGGACAGTCACTCTGTCCCAAGAGACCCAGTACTTC
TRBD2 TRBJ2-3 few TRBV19 CASSVPRDQGGDTQYF TGTGCCAGTAGCGTCCCCAGGGACCAGGGAGGGGATACGCAGTATTTT